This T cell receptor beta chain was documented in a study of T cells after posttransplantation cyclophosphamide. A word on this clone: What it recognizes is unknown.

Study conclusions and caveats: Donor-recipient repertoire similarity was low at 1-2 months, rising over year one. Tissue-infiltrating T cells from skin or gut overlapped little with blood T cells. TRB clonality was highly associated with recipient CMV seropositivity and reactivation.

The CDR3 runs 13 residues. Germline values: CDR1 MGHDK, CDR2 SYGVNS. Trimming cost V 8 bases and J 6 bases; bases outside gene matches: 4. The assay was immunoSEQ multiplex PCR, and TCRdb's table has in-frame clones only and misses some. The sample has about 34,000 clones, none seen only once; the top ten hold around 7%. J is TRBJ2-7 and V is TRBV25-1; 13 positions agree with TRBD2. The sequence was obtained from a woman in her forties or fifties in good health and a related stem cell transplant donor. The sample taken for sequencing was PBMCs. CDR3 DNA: TGTGCCAGCCGGACTAGCGGGAGACGCGAGCAGTACTTC. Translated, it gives CASRTSGRREQYF.